A selection of T cell receptor beta chains follows, all from one sample in a study of blood T cell repertoires in COVID-19. Repertoires were generated with immunoSEQ multiplex PCR, while TCRdb's copy carries only in-frame clones and drops some. Seen here are 20,000 or so clones, about 79% observed once, and the top ten hold 5.5% to 6.5%. The source material was peripheral blood. The receptors were sampled from a human donor in a cohort sampled during active COVID-19. CDR3s include the opening cysteine and the closing phenylalanine or tryptophan. The order of the fields is clone size, J gene, V gene, CDR3 protein. A clone size is listed for some rows: how often the clone was seen (once, few, many), or a class if it is expanded.

>NA|TRBJ1-2|TRBV24-1
CATSDFAGGGYTF
>NA|TRBJ2-7|TRBV7-9
CASSLAYQGIARREQYF
>once|TRBJ2-1|TRBV29-1
CSGWGGSWNEQFF
>NA|TRBJ1-6|TRBV11-1
CASSLGASGATPLHF
>NA|TRBJ2-3|TRBV5-6
CASSMDRGRDTQYF
>NA|TRBJ2-3|TRBV28
CASSRLDSTDTQYF
>NA|TRBJ2-7|TRBV4-1
CASSQRPGTGVTYEQYF
>NA|TRBJ2-5|TRBV4-2
CASSQGLLAGGPETQYF
>NA|TRBJ1-6|TRBV6-4
CASTLRDTYSPLHF
>NA|TRBJ2-5|TRBV18
CASSPQLLAGGQETQYF
>NA|TRBJ2-3|TRBV6-4
CASSDSTAGEGRDTQYF
>NA|TRBJ2-1|TRBV6-4
CASTRGSFF
>NA|TRBJ2-7|TRBV5-1
CASSFGAEQYF
>NA|TRBJ2-7|TRBV27
CASSLTWTYSLQEQYF
>NA|TRBJ2-4|TRBV5-8
CASSLARGVAELAKNIQYF
>NA|TRBJ2-1|TRBV9
CASSVAPGQVYNEQFF
>few|TRBJ2-1|TRBV20-1
CSASSGLAFYNEQFF
>NA|TRBJ2-1|TRBV19
CASSIDPSRGYNEQFF
>NA|TRBJ2-1|TRBV13
CASSRGGNEQFF
>NA|TRBJ2-1|TRBV28
CASRWGGRANVNEQFF
>NA|TRBJ2-3|TRBV4-1
CASSQAGLQSGAGTQYF
>NA|TRBJ2-3|TRBV4-2
CASSQDLAGGPDTQYF
>few|TRBJ2-7|TRBV4-1
CASSQGLGYEQYF
>NA|TRBJ2-3|TRBV5-1
CASSRTGTDTQYF
>NA|TRBJ2-7|TRBV12-3/TRBV12-4
CAVRTGAYEQYF
>once|TRBJ2-5|TRBV28
CASVAGREETQYF
>NA|TRBJ1-1|TRBV29-1
CSVEGGWEAFF
>NA|TRBJ2-3|TRBV28
CASGGTPTDTQYF
>NA|TRBJ2-7|TRBV10-2
CASRSGTGEQYF
>NA|TRBJ2-7|TRBV6-5
CASSSLAGGRSYEQYF
>NA|TRBJ2-1|TRBV4-3
CASSQDIGSYNEQFF
>NA|TRBJ2-7|TRBV7-8
CASSTQSGRVYEQYF
>once|TRBJ2-4|TRBV27
CASSRSGTGGDIQYF
>NA|TRBJ2-3|TRBV28
CASWPTGRTDTQYF
>NA|TRBJ2-5|TRBV28
CASSFGGSLETQYF
>NA|TRBJ2-6|TRBV4-2
CASSQDGYSSGANVLTF
>NA|TRBJ2-1|TRBV4-2
CASSQREGSYNEQFF
>NA|TRBJ2-3|TRBV7-3
CASSGGVETDTQYF
>few|TRBJ2-2|TRBV15
CATSTGVWDTGELFF
>NA|TRBJ2-1|TRBV6-4
CASSVGGTGGIEQFF
>NA|TRBJ1-1|TRBV4-3
CASSQDRGLWMNTEAFF
>NA|TRBJ2-5|TRBV5-1
CASSLAGRAFGQETQYF
>NA|TRBJ2-5|TRBV9
CASSVSSGNGGQETQYF
>NA|TRBJ2-7|TRBV20-1
CSARVDEQYF
>NA|TRBJ2-5|TRBV6-2/TRBV6-3
CASSYLTDQETQYF